Sequencing of this T cell receptor (beta chain) was carried out in a study of T cell changes during pregnancy in multiple sclerosis. Losses at the gene ends were 2 bases for V and 3 bases for J; bases not matched to a gene: 2. The germline gives CDR1 ENHRY, CDR2 SYGVKD. The CDR3 has 15 residues. TCRdb's copy holds only in-frame clones and misses some; the assay was immunoSEQ multiplex PCR. The sample records 68,000 or so clones, roughly 89% being singletons. The chain couples TRBV10-3 to TRBJ2-2; 8 nucleotides align to TRBD2. This clonotype was sampled from a female donor with multiple sclerosis, enrolled in a pregnancy study. The specimen was peripheral blood, collected in the second trimester of pregnancy. The CDR3 region is CAISERGGYTGELFF. The DNA of the CDR3 is TGTGCCATCAGTGAGCGGGGGGGATACACCGGGGAGCTGTTTTTT.